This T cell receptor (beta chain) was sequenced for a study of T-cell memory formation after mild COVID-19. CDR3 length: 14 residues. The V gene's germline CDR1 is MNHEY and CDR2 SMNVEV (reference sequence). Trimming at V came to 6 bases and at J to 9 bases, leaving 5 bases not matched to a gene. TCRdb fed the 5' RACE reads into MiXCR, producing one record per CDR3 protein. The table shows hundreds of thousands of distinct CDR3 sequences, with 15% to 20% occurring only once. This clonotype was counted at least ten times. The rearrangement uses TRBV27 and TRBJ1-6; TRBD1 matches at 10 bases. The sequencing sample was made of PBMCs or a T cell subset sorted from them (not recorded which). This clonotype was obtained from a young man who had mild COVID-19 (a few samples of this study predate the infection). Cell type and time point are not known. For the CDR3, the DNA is TGTGCCAGCAGATTCGACAGGGGGCCTTCACCCCTCCACTTT. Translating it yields CASRFDRGPSPLHF.